The present TCR beta chain was sequenced within a study of CD8 T cells in ankylosing spondylitis. It was by quantitative 5'-RACE with molecular barcodes that TCR beta libraries were made. In TCRdb, the 5' RACE reads were re-called with MiXCR into one record per CDR3 protein. The sample contains approximately 25,000 distinct CDR3 sequences, 7.9% of which appear only once. The receptor was isolated from a male donor with ankylosing spondylitis or in good health (not recorded which). Sequencing was done on a sample of blood.

CDR3 sequence reads: CASSAGVGTGELFF. The CDR3 DNA reads as TGTGCCAGCAGTGCAGGAGTTGGCACCGGGGAGCTGTTTTTT. V gene TRBV6-5 combines with J gene TRBJ2-2; D is ambiguous. CDR1 is MNHEY, CDR2 SVGAGI, per germline. The CDR3 loop spans 14 amino acids. Between the trimmed V and J ends, which lost 5 bases and 4 bases, there was a span of 11 bases.